This T cell receptor beta chain was identified during a study of T cells after yellow fever vaccination. There are a few counts of this clonotype. The germline V gene has CDR1 DFQATT and CDR2 SNEGSKA (reference sequence). Trimming removed 5 bases from V and 1 base from J, with 9 bases in between. This CDR3 region has 13 residues. TCRdb called the 5' RACE reads again in MiXCR, with one record for every CDR3 protein. The sample lists fewer than 450,000 distinct CDR3 sequences; roughly 8% were seen once. This chain joins TRBV20-1 and TRBJ1-5; perhaps TRBD1 as D (5 bases). The source material was PBMCs, sampled more than 40 days after the first yellow fever vaccination. The receptor was derived from a man aged 18 to 30 who received the YFV17D yellow fever vaccine. The CDR3 here is CSAFRDSNQPQHF. The CDR3 DNA sequence: TGCAGTGCTTTCCGGGACAGCAATCAGCCCCAGCATTTT.